The sample holds many counts of the clone carrying this T cell receptor beta chain. This sample includes further DNA sequences coding for the same CDR3. CDR1 and CDR2 (germline): SGHRS, YFSETQ. CDR3 length: 14 amino acids. V shed 4 bases and J 1 base; nucleotides not matched to a gene: 4. The data were taken from a study of blood T cell repertoires in COVID-19. Per the authors' pipeline: Estimates of nucleated cell counts were drawn from the amplification of reference gene primers. Sequenced by immunoSEQ multiplex PCR; TCRdb stores in-frame clones only, minus some. That table gives V, J and clone size, and the DNA gave D and trimming. This table holds some 100,000 clones, about 85% found once.

What was sequenced was peripheral blood. This TCR came from an elderly man with active or convalescent COVID-19. This chain connects TRBV5-1 to TRBJ2-7; 8 nucleotides match TRBD2. CDR3 sequence reads: CASSAGLASYEQYF. The DNA of the CDR3 is TGCGCCAGCAGCGCAGGACTAGCTTCCTACGAGCAGTACTTC.